The 29 T cell receptor beta chains in this list originate from one sample, sequenced in a study of memory CD4+ T cells and cytomegalovirus serostatus. TCRdb's table, derived via immunoSEQ multiplex PCR, lists solely in-frame clones and lacks some. The table has tens of thousands of clones, about three quarters seen once. Single viable CD3+CD4+CD8-CD45RO+ cells were sorted as the memory CD4+ T cells. The sequencing input was memory CD4+ T cells from blood. The receptors stem from an adult in good health and CMV-seronegative. Some clones in this sample may be carry-over from other donors' samples.

J is TRBJ2-3 and V is TRBV18; 9 nucleotides align to TRBD1. The CDR3 is 16 residues long. Per the germline V gene, CDR1 is KGHSH and CDR2 is LQKENI. Trimming cost V 0 bases and J 3 bases; bases outside gene matches: 4. CDR3 nucleotide sequence: TGTGCCAGCTCACCACCGGGACAGGGTAGAACAGATACGCAGTATTTT. Protein sequence: CASSPPGQGRTDTQYF.

The chain uses TRBV9 and TRBJ2-1; possible D gene TRBD1, 6 bases. Germline V gene lookup returns CDR1 SGDLS and CDR2 YYNGEE. This CDR3 region has 15 residues. V lost 0 bases, J lost 7 bases, and 14 bases lay in between. This CDR3 reads CASSVGTGYVNEQFF. CDR3 nucleotide sequence: TGTGCCAGCAGCGTAGGTACAGGGTATGTGAATGAGCAGTTCTTC.

The V gene is TRBV7-6, the J gene TRBJ1-4; possible D gene TRBD1, 5 bases. V dropped 0 bases and J dropped 3 bases, with 17 bases sitting between them. Germline CDR1 is SGHVS and CDR2 is FNYEAQ. The CDR3 sequence is 18 residues long. In nucleotides, the CDR3 is TGTGCCAGCAGCTTAGCGCGGGGGAGGGGAACCCCTAATGAAAAACTGTTTTTT. It specifies CASSLARGRGTPNEKLFF.

The chain uses TRBV30 and TRBJ1-6, with no clear D. V lost 0 bases, J lost 3 bases, and 9 bases lay in between. Per the germline V gene, CDR1 is GTSNPN and CDR2 is SVGIG (reference sequence). This CDR3 is 15 amino acids long. CDR3 loop: CAWSVHGNYNSPLHF. Here the CDR3 DNA reads TGTGCCTGGAGTGTACATGGGAACTATAATTCACCCCTCCACTTT.

The chain has TRBV7-2 and TRBJ1-2, with TRBD1 matching 7 bases. V lost 1 base to trimming and J lost 4 bases; unmatched junction nucleotides: 12. CDR1 and CDR2 (germline): SGHTA, FQGNSA. This CDR3 region has 17 residues. CDR3 in amino acids: CASSLGRTGQSPYGYTF. In DNA form, the CDR3 reads TGTGCCAGCAGCTTAGGGCGAACGGGACAGAGCCCCTATGGCTACACCTTC.

The chain has TRBV7-2 and TRBJ2-1; TRBD2 is a possible D gene (6 bases). V was trimmed by 2 bases and J by 8 bases, leaving 16 bases between them. Germline CDR1 SGHTA, CDR2 FQGNSA. This CDR3 has 15 amino acids. CDR3 nucleotide sequence: TGTGCCAGCAGCTTAAATTTGGCGGGGTCGGATGAGCAGTTCTTC. Translation: CASSLNLAGSDEQFF. Full variable domain (missing parts from reference TRBV7-2 and TRBJ2-1): GAGVSQSPSNKVTEKGKDVELRCDPISGHTALYWYRQSLGQGLEFLIYFQGNSAPDKSGLPSDRFSAERTGGSVSTLTIQRTQQEDSAVYLCASSLNLAGSDEQFFGPGTRLTVL.

The chain couples TRBV4-1 to TRBJ2-5, with 8 bases fitting TRBD1. CDR3 size: 15 residues. V was clipped by 4 bases and J by 1 base; unmatched bases: 5. The germline V gene has CDR1 MGHRA and CDR2 YSYEKL. In DNA, the CDR3 is TGCGCCAGCAGCCGGGCCGGGACAGGCCAAGAGACCCAGTACTTC. As protein: CASSRAGTGQETQYF.

This clone was found a few times. The V call is TRBV4-3, the J call TRBJ1-1, with D maybe TRBD1 (6 bases). The CDR3 sequence is 20 residues long. Trimming pared 0 bases from V and 1 base from J, leaving 24 bases between. The germline V gene has CDR1 LGHNA and CDR2 YSLEER. The CDR3 sequence is CASSQDLFGGPMRENTEAFF. The DNA for the CDR3 is TGCGCCAGCAGCCAAGATCTCTTTGGGGGCCCGATGCGGGAGAACACTGAAGCTTTCTTT.

This chain connects TRBV5-1 to TRBJ1-5; D uncertain. The CDR3 has 14 amino acids. V shed 0 bases and J shed 2 bases, with 6 bases lying between them. Germline assignment: CDR1 SGHRS and CDR2 YFSETQ. The CDR3 DNA follows: TGCGCCAGCAGCTTGGGGGAAGGCAATCAGCCCCAGCATTTT. Protein product: CASSLGEGNQPQHF.

In nucleotides, the CDR3 is TGCGCCAGCAGCCAAGATCGGGACCGAAGCACAGATACGCAGTATTTT. Translated, it gives CASSQDRDRSTDTQYF. The chain uses TRBV4-1 and TRBJ2-3, with D possibly being TRBD1 or TRBD2 (5 bases each). The germline V gene has CDR1 MGHRA and CDR2 YSYEKL. Trimming cost V 0 bases and J 0 bases, with 10 bases left between them. This CDR3 has 16 amino acids.

V usage is TRBV4-1 and J usage is TRBJ1-2, with D unresolved. CDR1 and CDR2 (germline): MGHRA, YSYEKL. V was cut by 0 bases and J by 0 bases, with 8 bases left in between. The CDR3 has 15 residues. In DNA, the CDR3 is TGCGCCAGCAGCCAAGATGACACCTCTAACTATGGCTACACCTTC. It is translated as CASSQDDTSNYGYTF.

The V call is TRBV13, the J call TRBJ2-2; D remains unclear. Per the germline V gene, CDR1 is PRHDT and CDR2 is FYEKMQ (reference sequence). V dropped 3 bases and J dropped 6 bases, with 11 bases sitting between them. The length of the CDR3 is 14 residues. This CDR3 is CASSFRVNSGELFF. The CDR3 region has the DNA TGTGCCAGCAGCTTTCGGGTTAATTCCGGGGAGCTGTTTTTT.

CDR3 bases: TGTGCCAGCAGCTTGGGGACAGGGGTTTCGGGTACTGAAGCTTTCTTT. It yields the protein CASSLGTGVSGTEAFF. This sequence joins TRBV11-2 and TRBJ1-1; 10 nucleotides agree with TRBD1. Germline V lookup: CDR1 SGHAT, CDR2 FQNNGV. The ends lost 3 bases at V and 5 bases at J; junction bases unmatched: 9. This CDR3 has 16 amino acids.

The chain employs TRBV4-3 and TRBJ2-2; D may be TRBD2 (5 bases). There are 17 residues in the CDR3. The germline CDR1 and CDR2 sequences are LGHNA and YSLEER. V was pared by 0 bases and J by 6 bases, with 17 bases between. The CDR3 coding sequence is TGCGCCAGCAGCCAAGATCTTGGAGGCCACGCGCCCGGGGAGCTGTTTTTT. It encodes CASSQDLGGHAPGELFF.

The sample holds one count of this clone. This chain connects TRBV5-1 to TRBJ1-1; a possible D gene is TRBD1 (6 bases). CDR1 and CDR2 (germline): SGHRS, YFSETQ. This CDR3 has 15 residues. V was cut by 4 bases and J by 1 base, with 14 bases left in between. The CDR3 DNA follows: TGCGCCAGCAGCACATACAGGGTGTCGAACACTGAAGCTTTCTTT. This sequence encodes CASSTYRVSNTEAFF.

V usage is TRBV5-1 and J usage is TRBJ1-3; D is unclear. V lost 0 bases and J lost 4, with 5 bases in between. The germline V gene encodes CDR1 SGHRS and CDR2 YFSETQ. The CDR3 covers 13 residues. The CDR3 region has the DNA TGCGCCAGCAGCTTGGGTGTGGGAAACACCATATATTTT. This codes for CASSLGVGNTIYF.

The rearrangement links TRBV5-1 to TRBJ2-2; 7 nucleotides agree with TRBD2. The CDR3 runs to 16 residues. CDR1 and CDR2 from the germline V gene are SGHRS and YFSETQ. The ends lost 3 bases at V and 6 bases at J; junction bases unmatched: 11. CDR3 sequence: CASSWGGGGGAGELFF. For the CDR3, the DNA is TGCGCCAGCAGCTGGGGAGGCGGGGGAGGCGCCGGGGAGCTGTTTTTT. Complete variable domain (other parts from reference TRBV5-1 and TRBJ2-2): KAGVTQTPRYLIKTRGQQVTLSCSPISGHRSVSWYQQTPGQGLQFLFEYFSETQRNKGNFPGRFSGRQFSNSRSEMNVSTLELGDSALYLCASSWGGGGGAGELFFGEGSRLTVL.

The chain employs TRBV18 and TRBJ1-1, with D possibly TRBD1 on 5 matching bases. Germline values: CDR1 KGHSH, CDR2 LQKENI. V was trimmed by 7 bases and J by 0 bases, leaving 9 bases between them. The CDR3 length is 13 residues. The chain's CDR3 is CASFQGLNTEAFF. CDR3 DNA sequence: TGTGCCAGCTTCCAGGGTTTGAACACTGAAGCTTTCTTT.

V usage is TRBV18 and J usage is TRBJ2-7; 8 bases map to TRBD1. The CDR3 covers 15 residues. CDR1 is KGHSH and CDR2 is LQKENI in the germline V gene. Germline trimming cut 2 bases from V and 0 bases from J; bases unmatched to any gene: 3. Written as DNA, the CDR3 is TGTGCCAGCTCACCAGAACAGGGGGTCTCCTACGAGCAGTACTTC. Translated, it gives CASSPEQGVSYEQYF. Complete variable domain (other parts from reference TRBV18 and TRBJ2-7): NAGVMQNPRHLVRRRGQEARLRCSPMKGHSHVYWYRQLPEEGLKFMVYLQKENIIDESGMPKERFSAEFPKEGPSILRIQQVVRGDSAAYFCASSPEQGVSYEQYFGPGTRLTVT.

The chain couples TRBV19 to TRBJ2-2; 7 bases line up with TRBD1. Germline V gene lookup returns CDR1 LNHDA and CDR2 SQIVND (reference sequence). CDR3 length: 15 amino acids. J gave up 2 bases and V 3 bases, and 3 bases lay outside the gene matches. CDR3 loop: CASSISGGNTGELFF. The CDR3 region has the DNA TGTGCCAGTAGTATTTCAGGGGGTAACACCGGGGAGCTGTTTTTT.

This clone came up once. This chain connects TRBV4-1 to TRBJ2-3, with D perhaps TRBD2 (5 bases). CDR3 length: 15 amino acids. The germline gives CDR1 MGHRA, CDR2 YSYEKL. V lost 1 base, J lost 2 bases, and 10 bases lay in between. CDR3 sequence: CASSQALGDTDTQYF. The CDR3 DNA is TGCGCCAGCAGCCAAGCACTAGGTGACACAGATACGCAGTATTTT.

This clone was found once. V and J are TRBV5-1 and TRBJ2-3; D is perhaps TRBD2 (6 bases). Trimming cost V 5 bases and J 5 bases, with 9 bases left between them. The germline V gene has CDR1 SGHRS and CDR2 YFSETQ. The CDR3 contains 12 residues. The CDR3 loop is CASSEAGDTQYF. The CDR3 DNA follows: TGCGCCAGCAGTGAAGCGGGAGATACGCAGTATTTT. Supplemented by reference TRBV5-1 and TRBJ2-3, the full variable domain reads KAGVTQTPRYLIKTRGQQVTLSCSPISGHRSVSWYQQTPGQGLQFLFEYFSETQRNKGNFPGRFSGRQFSNSRSEMNVSTLELGDSALYLCASSEAGDTQYFGPGTRLTVL.

The rearrangement joins TRBV6-4 to TRBJ2-3; 15 bases match TRBD2. With V trimmed by 4 bases and J by 4 bases, 0 bases remained unmatched. Germline V gene lookup returns CDR1 MRHNA and CDR2 SNTAGT. The CDR3 has 15 residues. CDR3 nucleotide sequence: TGTGCCAGCAGTGGGACTAGCGGGGGGGCAGATACGCAGTATTTT. It translates to CASSGTSGGADTQYF.

The genes are TRBV7-2 and TRBJ2-7; D uncertain. The CDR3 has 13 residues. CDR1 and CDR2 (germline): SGHTA, FQGNSA. Trimming stripped 5 bases from V and 3 bases from J, with 11 bases between. The CDR3, as DNA: TGTGCCAGCAGCCCCCAGCTGATCTACGAGCAGTACTTC. This encodes CASSPQLIYEQYF.

The chain couples TRBV6-5 to TRBJ2-1, with TRBD2 identical over 7 bases. The germline CDR1 and CDR2 sequences are MNHEY and SVGAGI. There are 14 residues in the CDR3. V gave up 6 bases and J gave up 4 bases; unmatched junction bases: 6. CDR3 protein: CASRGWGGYNEQFF. The CDR3 coding sequence is TGTGCCAGCAGGGGGTGGGGGGGATACAATGAGCAGTTCTTC.

There are a few counts of this clone. V is TRBV18 and J is TRBJ1-1, with 7 bases that match TRBD1. Germline V lookup: CDR1 KGHSH, CDR2 LQKENI. V lost 3 bases and J lost 3; bases outside the gene matches: 1. CDR3 length: 13 amino acids. Here the CDR3 reads CASSPGQDTEAFF. The DNA for the CDR3 is TGTGCCAGCTCACCTGGACAGGACACTGAAGCTTTCTTT. Looking up the rest from reference TRBV18 and TRBJ1-1 gives the full variable domain: NAGVMQNPRHLVRRRGQEARLRCSPMKGHSHVYWYRQLPEEGLKFMVYLQKENIIDESGMPKERFSAEFPKEGPSILRIQQVVRGDSAAYFCASSPGQDTEAFFGQGTRLTVV.

The chain has TRBV6-1 and TRBJ1-3; D uncertain. The CDR3 extends over 14 amino acids. The V gene lost 4 bases and the J gene lost 6 bases, with 13 bases spanning the gap. Germline V CDR1 and CDR2: MNHNS, SASEGT. The CDR3 DNA sequence: TGTGCCAGCAGTGGAAGAGAGGGCGCAAACACCATATATTTT. Residues: CASSGREGANTIYF.

J is TRBJ1-2 and V is TRBV10-1; TRBD1 matches 7 bases. Germline trimming cut 9 bases from V and 5 bases from J; bases unmatched to any gene: 6. CDR3 length equals 12 residues. The V gene's germline CDR1 is WNHNN and CDR2 SYGVQD (reference sequence). Here the CDR3 reads CARRQGRYGYTF. CDR3 nucleotide sequence: TGCGCCAGACGACAGGGACGGTATGGCTACACCTTC.

The rearrangement uses TRBV5-6 and TRBJ2-6; 8 bases align to TRBD1. Germline-derived CDR1 and CDR2 are SGHDT and YYEEEE. The V gene end was trimmed by 0 bases and the J gene end by 0 bases; junction bases not matched to a gene: 5. The CDR3 totals 18 residues. The CDR3 DNA reads TGTGCCAGCAGCTTGGGTTGGACAGGGTACTCTGGGGCCAACGTCCTGACTTTC. Protein product: CASSLGWTGYSGANVLTF.